The 23 T cell receptor beta chains below come from one sample, sequenced in a study of early T cells in non-severe SARS-CoV-2 infection. MiXCR, applied by TCRdb to the 5' RACE reads, yields one record per CDR3 protein. The sample holds 70,000 to 85,000 distinct CDR3 sequences; about an eighth are singletons and the top ten take roughly 3%. The specimen was whole blood. The source of these receptors is an adult who was a healthcare worker with PCR-confirmed SARS-CoV-2 infection or an uninfected control (not recorded which).

This clonotype was counted ten times or more. This rearrangement joins TRBV6-5 to TRBJ2-7, with 7 bases lining up with TRBD2. Trimming at V came to 0 bases and at J to 2 bases, leaving 4 bases not matched to a gene. Germline values: CDR1 MNHEY, CDR2 SVGAGI. The CDR3 contains 15 residues. CDR3 bases: TGTGCCAGCAGTTACTCCGGGGAGGGCACCTACGAGCAGTACTTC. It specifies CASSYSGEGTYEQYF.

This clonotype has just a few counts. The chain recombines TRBV7-9 with TRBJ2-2; TRBD1 matches at 7 bases. The CDR3 loop spans 16 amino acids. Germline V lookup: CDR1 SEHNR, CDR2 FQNEAQ (reference sequence). V lost 5 bases, J lost 1 base, and 7 bases stayed unmatched. The CDR3 is CASSPTGTENTGELFF. The DNA of the CDR3 is TGTGCCAGCAGCCCCACCGGGACAGAGAACACCGGGGAGCTGTTTTTT.

The J gene is TRBJ1-3, the V gene TRBV20-1, with D unresolved. V was shortened by 6 bases and J by 0 bases, with 15 bases between the two germline ends. This CDR3 has 15 amino acids. Germline values: CDR1 DFQATT, CDR2 SNEGSKA (reference sequence). DNA of the CDR3: TGCAGTGCCAGTTACACCCCGAGCTCTGGAAACACCATATATTTT. This sequence encodes CSASYTPSSGNTIYF.

This clonotype came up a few times. V and J are TRBV7-2 and TRBJ2-1; the match to TRBD1 covers 7 bases. V lost 8 bases and J lost 9; bases outside the gene matches: 10. The germline V gene encodes CDR1 SGHTA and CDR2 FQGNSA. The length of the CDR3 is 13 residues. This CDR3 reads CASHSRGLIEQFF. The DNA of the CDR3 is TGTGCCAGCCACTCTAGGGGGCTTATTGAGCAGTTCTTC.

This clonotype was picked up many times. The J gene is TRBJ1-4, the V gene TRBV2, with no clear D. The CDR3 covers 14 residues. The ends were cut back, 5 bases at V and 1 base at J, with 8 bases in the middle. Germline V gives CDR1 SNHLY, CDR2 FYNNEI. The CDR3 protein is CASSLGGTNEKLFF. Here the CDR3 DNA reads TGTGCCAGCAGTCTAGGAGGAACTAATGAAAAACTGTTTTTT.

In this sample, this clonotype turned up many times. This CDR3 is CASTLDRGRDFLSNQPQHF. In nucleotides, the CDR3 is TGTGCCAGCACTCTCGACCGCGGCAGGGATTTTCTTAGCAATCAGCCCCAGCATTTT. V usage is TRBV27 and J usage is TRBJ1-5, with D possibly being TRBD1 (5 bases). CDR1 is MNHEY, CDR2 SMNVEV, per germline (reference sequence). The CDR3 consists of 19 residues. The V and J ends lost 7 bases and 0 bases respectively, with 25 bases between them.

The sample holds a few counts of this clonotype. The J gene is TRBJ2-4, the V gene TRBV15; either TRBD1 or TRBD2 may supply D (5 bases each). This CDR3 has 15 amino acids. Trimming pared 4 bases from V and 6 bases from J, leaving 16 bases between. Germline CDR1 reads LNHNV; CDR2 reads YYDKDF (reference sequence). The CDR3 DNA reads TGTGCCACCAGCATGCGTTCGGGTGGGGGAAACATTCAGTACTTC. It translates to CATSMRSGGGNIQYF.

This clonotype appeared many times. This chain links TRBV20-1 with TRBJ2-1, with D perhaps TRBD1 (5 bases). CDR1 is DFQATT and CDR2 is SNEGSKA in the germline V gene (reference sequence). CDR3 length equals 13 residues. Trimming shortened V by 6 bases and J by 6 bases, and 15 bases separated the two germline ends. The CDR3 loop is CSAPLGVRNEQFF. The CDR3 DNA follows: TGCAGTGCCCCCCTAGGGGTTCGCAATGAGCAGTTCTTC.

This clonotype was counted ten times or more. This chain joins TRBV20-1 and TRBJ2-3; D is unclear. The CDR3 loop spans 11 amino acids. Trimming shortened V by 1 base and J by 9 bases, and 8 bases separated the two germline ends. The V gene's germline CDR1 is DFQATT and CDR2 SNEGSKA (reference sequence). The CDR3 is CSARGPATQYF. The CDR3 nucleotides are TGCAGTGCTAGAGGACCCGCCACGCAGTATTTT.

This clonotype has ten or more counts. The gene calls are TRBV14 and TRBJ1-2, with unresolved D. The ends were cut back, 1 base at V and 13 bases at J, with 25 bases in the middle. This CDR3 is built from 16 residues. In germline, CDR1 is SGHDN, CDR2 FVKESK. The CDR3 here is CASSQVEGWIYGLVTF. In DNA form, the CDR3 reads TGTGCCAGCAGCCAAGTTGAAGGGTGGATCTATGGCTTAGTCACCTTC.

This clonotype was seen more than once but under ten times. The chain has TRBV6-1 and TRBJ2-2; no clear D. Germline CDR1 MNHNS, CDR2 SASEGT. V was trimmed by 7 bases and J by 5 bases, leaving 11 bases between them. The CDR3 consists of 13 residues. The CDR3 bases are TGTGCCAGCACTTACAGCCTAACCGGGGAGCTGTTTTTT. Its translation is CASTYSLTGELFF.

This clonotype has ten or more counts. The chain is built from TRBV25-1 and TRBJ2-1, with 8 bases that match TRBD2. CDR1 is MGHDK and CDR2 is SYGVNS in the germline V gene. This CDR3 has 16 residues. V gave up 5 bases and J gave up 1 base; unmatched junction bases: 7. CDR3 sequence reads: CASSSGSGVSYNEQFF. CDR3 bases: TGTGCCAGCAGTAGCGGGAGTGGAGTATCCTACAATGAGCAGTTCTTC.

This clonotype was seen more than once but under ten times. V gene TRBV10-3 combines with J gene TRBJ1-6, with D tentatively TRBD1 (5 bases). The CDR3 length is 14 residues. Trimming pared 3 bases from V and 7 bases from J, leaving 10 bases between. Germline assignment: CDR1 ENHRY and CDR2 SYGVKD. The CDR3 is CAISDDSSNSPLHF. The DNA for the CDR3 is TGTGCCATCAGTGACGACAGCTCCAATTCACCCCTCCACTTT.

This clonotype was detected a few times. This chain connects TRBV25-1 to TRBJ2-7; a possible D gene is TRBD2 (6 bases). The CDR3 is 16 amino acids. Germline CDR1 is MGHDK and CDR2 is SYGVNS. Between the trimmed V and J ends, which lost 4 bases and 1 base, there was a span of 17 bases. The CDR3 DNA reads TGTGCCAGCAGTGCCACGCGGCGCGGACTATCCTACGAGCAGTACTTC. Amino acids: CASSATRRGLSYEQYF.

This clonotype showed up just a few times. V is TRBV12-3 or TRBV12-4 and J is TRBJ2-1; 8 bases are shared with TRBD2. The length of the CDR3 is 15 residues. Trimming cost V 0 bases and J 6 bases; bases outside gene matches: 4. The CDR3 nucleotides are TGTGCCAGCAGTTTAGCGAGCGGGGGCTTCAATGAGCAGTTCTTC. Amino acid sequence: CASSLASGGFNEQFF.

Concerning this clonotype: Since no conserved phenylalanine or tryptophan closes the CDR3, a read error is the likely cause. This chain connects TRBV5-4 to TRBJ2-1; 12 bases map to TRBD1. Trimming took 3 bases from V and 5 from J; bases not matched to a gene: 6. Germline CDR1 SGHNT, CDR2 YYREEE (reference sequence). CDR3 length: 16 amino acids. CDR3 region: CASSSAGTGGHNEQFS. The CDR3 bases are TGTGCCAGCAGCTCGGCCGGGACAGGGGGCCACAATGAGCAGTTCTCC.

This clonotype was detected many times. The chain carries TRBV19 and TRBJ2-5; D assignment may be TRBD1 or TRBD2 (6 bases each). The germline CDR1 and CDR2 sequences are LNHDA and SQIVND (reference sequence). Trimming pared 7 bases from V and 2 bases from J, leaving 17 bases between. The CDR3 totals 15 residues. The CDR3 spells CASTPRRGAQETQYF. The CDR3 nucleotides are TGTGCCAGTACCCCTCGGAGGGGGGCACAAGAGACCCAGTACTTC.

This clonotype was found a few times. The V gene is TRBV6-5, the J gene TRBJ2-1; D is undetermined. In germline, CDR1 is MNHEY, CDR2 SVGAGI. With 4 bases removed from V and 8 bases from J, the gap between germline ends came to 18 bases. The CDR3 is 15 amino acids. CDR3 protein: CASSSIKLHSDEQFF. CDR3 sequence (DNA): TGTGCCAGCAGTTCTATCAAACTTCACAGCGATGAGCAGTTCTTC.

This clonotype has at least ten counts. The V call is TRBV30, the J call TRBJ1-1, with D uncertain. CDR1 and CDR2 (germline): GTSNPN, SVGIG (reference sequence). The V gene lost 5 bases and the J gene lost 3 bases, with 13 bases spanning the gap. This CDR3 spans 13 amino acids. The CDR3 coding sequence is TGTGCCTGGCGCGAAAGGACTTACACTGAAGCTTTCTTT. It encodes CAWRERTYTEAFF.

The sample holds a few counts of this clonotype. The V call is TRBV28, the J call TRBJ1-5; a weak D match, TRBD1 (6 bases). The CDR3 spans 15 residues. Trimming left V 5 bases short and J 0 bases short, with 11 bases between. Germline-derived CDR1 and CDR2 are MDHEN and SYDVKM. CDR3 nucleotide sequence: TGTGCCAGCAGTCCGGGGGGACATAGCAATCAGCCCCAGCATTTT. As protein: CASSPGGHSNQPQHF.

This clonotype was counted many times. The V gene is TRBV29-1, the J gene TRBJ1-1; D is perhaps TRBD1 (5 bases). CDR3 size: 12 residues. CDR1 and CDR2 (germline): SQVTM, ANQGSEA. Trimming left V 4 bases short and J 1 base short, with 7 bases between. The CDR3 nucleotides are TGCAGCGTTGCTCAGGGGAACACTGAAGCTTTCTTT. As protein: CSVAQGNTEAFF.

Comment on this clonotype: This may arise from a read error, as a much more abundant clone is one base away. This chain joins TRBV4-2 and TRBJ2-7; D gene uncertain. Germline-derived CDR1 and CDR2 are LGHNA and YNFKEQ. This CDR3 has 15 amino acids. The CDR3 loop reads CVSSPLGEAEYEQYF. The CDR3 DNA sequence: TGTGTCAGCAGCCCTCTCGGAGAAGCCGAGTACGAGCAGTACTTC.

In its sample, this clonotype was seen many times. The junction does not match germline at one end; this may be a read error. The chain has TRBV7-7 and TRBJ2-5; 10 bases fit TRBD1. The CDR3 is made up of 15 amino acids. Germline CDR1 is SSHAT and CDR2 is FNYEAQ (reference sequence). CDR3 DNA: TGTGCTAGCAGCCGGACAGGGGGGAACCAAGAGACCCAGTACTTC. This gives the protein CASSRTGGNQETQYF.